These 3 T cell receptor beta chains came from one sample sequenced in a study of shared clonotypes between healthy human individuals. Profiling relied on immunoSEQ multiplex PCR, and the TCRdb table lists in-frame clones only, not all of them. This table holds about 750,000 clones, about 92% found once. As defined, naive CD8 cells were CD45RO-negative and positively selected for CCR7, with terminally differentiated effector memory CD45RA+ cells excluded. Sequencing used naive CD8+ T cells sorted from blood. These receptors were obtained from a man between 25 and 39 years old in good health.

The CDR3 sequence is CASSLFPPSYVYTSTNEKLFF. CDR3 sequence (DNA): TGTGCCAGCAGTTTATTCCCACCTTCTTACGTTTACACCTCAACTAATGAAAAACTGTTTTTT. This chain links TRBV27 with TRBJ1-4; D is unresolved. This CDR3 spans 21 amino acids. The V end was cut by 1 base, the J end by 0 bases, with 24 bases between. Germline CDR1 MNHEY, CDR2 SMNVEV (reference sequence).

This clone occurred a few times. The rearrangement links TRBV5-5 to TRBJ1-2, with 12 nucleotides matching TRBD1. The V and J ends lost 4 bases and 8 bases, in that order; junction bases with no gene match: 9. CDR1 SGHKS and CDR2 YYEKEE come from the germline V gene (reference sequence). The CDR3 runs to 15 residues. Here the CDR3 reads CASSPEGQGARGYTF. The CDR3, as DNA: TGTGCCAGCAGCCCTGAGGGACAGGGGGCGAGAGGCTACACCTTC.

This rearrangement joins TRBV7-3 to TRBJ2-1, with D perhaps TRBD2 (6 bases). Per germline, CDR1 SGHTA and CDR2 FQGTGA. V lost 3 bases and J 6 bases, leaving 9 bases between the germline ends. This CDR3 contains 13 residues. CDR3 DNA: TGTGCCAGCAGCTTTGGAGGGTTCAATGAGCAGTTCTTC. Translated, it gives CASSFGGFNEQFF.